This T cell receptor beta chain was identified during a study of blood T cell repertoires in COVID-19. Trimming shortened V by 9 bases and J by 6 bases, and 24 bases separated the two germline ends. Germline CDR1 reads MGHDK; CDR2 reads SYGVNS. This CDR3 is 15 amino acids long. Data came from immunoSEQ multiplex PCR; TCRdb stores just in-frame clones and leaves some out. This sample has tens of thousands of clones, with about 80% found just once. The J gene is TRBJ2-7, the V gene TRBV25-1, with D perhaps matching TRBD2 (5 bases). The TCR sequence derives from a woman between 65 and 79 years old with acute or convalescent COVID-19. Sequenced material: peripheral blood. DNA of the CDR3: TGTGCCAGAATGTCTGAAACCGGCGGGTTAAGCGAGCAGTACTTC. Residues: CARMSETGGLSEQYF.